The 19 T cell receptor beta chains below were found in one sample sequenced in a study. Sequencing relied on an Illumina MiSeq. TCRdb reprocessing: public reads trimmed at Q25 with fastp, clones called with MiXCR, in-frame beta chains kept. Rows are unified per CDR3 protein, each entry keeping the most common DNA and genes. The sample table holds about 740 distinct CDR3 sequences, of which 8% to 9.5% were seen once. 20% to 25% of the sample rests with the top ten. Sequenced: CD4+ T cells from synovial fluid. Source of these receptors: a human donor with rheumatoid arthritis.

This clonotype is termed large. The chain carries TRBV6-5 and TRBJ2-1; 10 nucleotides align to TRBD2. V lost 0 bases and J lost 10; bases outside the gene matches: 12. The CDR3 has 17 residues. CDR1 and CDR2 from the germline V gene are MNHEY and SVGAGI. The CDR3 sequence is CASSYSRGPSGRKEQFF. The CDR3 DNA is TGTGCCAGCAGTTACTCGCGAGGGCCTAGCGGGAGAAAGGAGCAGTTCTTC.

The rearrangement links TRBV5-1 to TRBJ2-1, with no clear D. In germline, CDR1 is SGHRS, CDR2 YFSETQ. This CDR3 comprises 13 residues. V lost 1 base to trimming and J lost 11 bases, with 13 bases between them. The CDR3 DNA follows: TGCGCCAGCAGCTTGCAACAGAGAAATAAGCAGTTCTTC. Its translation is CASSLQQRNKQFF.

By its share, this clonotype is medium-sized. This sequence joins TRBV5-1 and TRBJ1-1, with 8 bases matching TRBD1. V dropped 0 bases and J dropped 4; count of bases not matched to a gene: 11. The CDR3 sequence is 17 residues long. Per germline, CDR1 SGHRS and CDR2 YFSETQ. The CDR3 spells CASSLGGPGGAGTEAFF. CDR3 in DNA: TGCGCCAGCAGCTTGGGGGGGCCAGGGGGCGCCGGCACTGAAGCTTTCTTT.

In its sample, this clonotype is large. V gene TRBV5-6 combines with J gene TRBJ2-1; D unclear. V was clipped by 1 base and J by 4 bases, with 6 bases between them. This CDR3 is 13 amino acids long. Germline CDR1 and CDR2: SGHDT and YYEEEE. The CDR3 region has the DNA TGTGCCAGCAGCTTGAAACAGTACAATGAGCAGTTCTTC. It yields the protein CASSLKQYNEQFF.

This clonotype counts as medium-sized. The chain combines TRBV3-1 with TRBJ2-7, with D possibly being TRBD1 (6 bases). Deletions cut 1 base from V and 7 bases from J, with 14 bases between. Germline CDR1 reads LGHDT; CDR2 reads YNNKEL (reference sequence). The CDR3 is 14 residues long. CDR3 sequence: CASSQGNSRGEQYF. The CDR3 coding sequence is TGTGCCAGCAGCCAAGGAAACTCCAGGGGTGAGCAGTACTTC.

This clonotype is termed large (0.1 to 1%). The J gene is TRBJ2-2, the V gene TRBV6-5; 7 positions agree with TRBD1. This CDR3 is built from 13 residues. With V trimmed by 5 bases and J by 6 bases, 3 bases remained unmatched. The V gene's germline CDR1 is MNHEY and CDR2 SVGAGI. The CDR3, as DNA: TGTGCCAGCAGTCGACAGGGCCCCGGGGAGCTGTTTTTT. Amino acids: CASSRQGPGELFF.

By sample share, this clonotype is large. The chain has TRBV10-3 and TRBJ2-6, with 12 nucleotides matching TRBD1. The CDR3 contains 15 residues. V shed 11 bases and J 2 bases; nucleotides not matched to a gene: 4. Germline V lookup: CDR1 ENHRY, CDR2 SYGVKD. The CDR3 DNA follows: TGTGCCGCGGGACAGGGGGCTGCTGGGGCCAACGTCCTGACTTTC. This gives the protein CAAGQGAAGANVLTF.

V usage is TRBV30 and J usage is TRBJ1-4, with D unclear. Deletions cut 4 bases from V and 8 bases from J, with 14 bases between. Germline V gene data show CDR1 as GTSNPN and CDR2 as SVGIG (reference sequence). This CDR3 comprises 13 residues. CDR3 in DNA: TGTGCCTGGAACCGGGAGGTCAGGGAAAAACTGTTTTTT. It encodes CAWNREVREKLFF.

Details on this clonotype: With only one base between it and a far larger clone, this is likely a read error. This chain links TRBV7-9 with TRBJ2-1, with D perhaps matching TRBD1 or TRBD2 (5 bases each). CDR3 length equals 14 residues. Germline CDR1 SEHNR, CDR2 FQNEAQ (reference sequence). V shed 6 bases and J shed 10 bases, with 19 bases lying between them. CDR3 residues: CASSGGAETYEQFF. CDR3 nucleotide sequence: TGTGCCAGCAGTGGGGGAGCGGAAACCTACGAGCAGTTCTTC.

With regard to this clonotype: A single base is all that separates this from a far larger clone, so a read error is likely. V is TRBV7-2 and J is TRBJ2-3; 9 bases line up with TRBD2. CDR1 is SGHTA and CDR2 is FQGNSA in the germline V gene. V was clipped by 2 bases and J by 4 bases; unmatched bases: 7. The CDR3 is made up of 16 amino acids. In DNA, the CDR3 is TGTACCAGCAGCTTAACCATAGCGGGAGACGCAGATACGCAGTATTTT. It specifies CTSSLTIAGDADTQYF.

This chain links TRBV3-1 with TRBJ2-2; D is possibly TRBD1 (5 bases). This CDR3 contains 13 residues. CDR1 is LGHDT and CDR2 is YNNKEL in the germline V gene (reference sequence). The V and J ends lost 1 base and 7 bases respectively, with 7 bases between them. The CDR3 sequence is CASSQGGSGELFF. CDR3 DNA: TGTGCCAGCAGCCAAGGGGGCAGCGGGGAGCTGTTTTTT.

The sample holds a few counts of this clonotype. The chain links TRBV24-1 to TRBJ2-3; no clear D. V dropped 4 bases and J dropped 2 bases, with 3 bases sitting between them. CDR3 length: 12 residues. The V gene's germline CDR1 is KGHDR and CDR2 SFDVKD. In nucleotides, the CDR3 is TGTGCCACCAGTGACACCACAGATACGCAGTATTTT. It encodes CATSDTTDTQYF.

This clonotype is classed as large (0.1 to 1%). The chain is built from TRBV11-1 and TRBJ2-4, with D hard to call. Germline CDR1 SGHAT, CDR2 FQDESV (reference sequence). CDR3 size: 13 residues. Trimming stripped 3 bases from V and 9 bases from J, with 12 bases between. This CDR3 is CASSFGRKTIQYF. DNA for the CDR3: TGTGCCAGCAGCTTTGGACGGAAGACCATTCAGTACTTC.

By share, this clonotype counts as large. The V and J genes are TRBV5-1 and TRBJ1-2; a weak D match, TRBD1 (6 bases). In germline, CDR1 is SGHRS, CDR2 YFSETQ. The length of the CDR3 is 13 residues. Trimming left V 6 bases short and J 8 bases short, with 17 bases between. This chain's CDR3 is CASKPGRGVGYTF. CDR3 coding DNA: TGCGCCAGCAAGCCCGGCAGGGGCGTCGGCTACACCTTC.

This clonotype counts as medium-sized. The rearrangement uses TRBV20-1 and TRBJ2-5, with 11 positions matching TRBD2. Germline V gene lookup returns CDR1 DFQATT and CDR2 SNEGSKA (reference sequence). Germline trimming cut 3 bases from V and 9 bases from J; bases unmatched to any gene: 9. The CDR3 has 14 amino acids. In DNA, the CDR3 is TGCAGTGCTAGGAACCTACTAGCGGGAGTACCCCAGTACTTC. Protein product: CSARNLLAGVPQYF.

This clonotype is large in the sample. This chain links TRBV7-3 with TRBJ1-1, with 8 bases identical to TRBD1. Looked up from germline, CDR1 is SGHTA and CDR2 is FQGTGA. V lost 3 bases to trimming and J lost 6 bases; unmatched junction nucleotides: 3. The CDR3 covers 13 residues. The CDR3 bases are TGTGCCAGCAGCTTTACAGGGGGAGCTGAAGCTTTCTTT. As protein: CASSFTGGAEAFF.

This clonotype counts as large. V gene TRBV4-2 combines with J gene TRBJ2-1, with D maybe TRBD2 (6 bases). CDR1 is LGHNA and CDR2 is YNFKEQ in the germline V gene. With 1 base removed from V and 10 bases from J, the gap between germline ends came to 23 bases. This CDR3 has 17 amino acids. The CDR3 nucleotides read TGTGCCAGCAGCCAAGGAACTGGAATAGCGGAAACAGAGGAGCAGTTCTTC. Translated: CASSQGTGIAETEEQFF.

This clonotype is judged medium-sized. V gene TRBV6-6 combines with J gene TRBJ2-7; 13 bases align to TRBD2. CDR3 size: 16 residues. J lost 0 bases, V lost 4 bases, and 3 bases had no gene match. Germline CDR1 and CDR2: MNHNY and SVGAGI (reference sequence). The CDR3 nucleotides are TGTGCCAGCAGTTCCGGGACTAGCGGGATCTCCTACGAGCAGTACTTC. Amino acids: CASSSGTSGISYEQYF.

In the case of this clonotype: A far bigger clonotype differs at one base, so this is likely a read error. For the CDR3, the DNA is TGTGCCAGTAGGGGGACAGCCTACGAGCAGTTCTTC. Translation: CASRGTAYEQFF. The J gene is TRBJ2-1, the V gene TRBV19; 7 nucleotides align to TRBD1. The length of the CDR3 is 12 residues. V was clipped by 6 bases and J by 10 bases; unmatched bases: 6. Germline lookup yields CDR1 LNHDA and CDR2 SQIVND (reference sequence).